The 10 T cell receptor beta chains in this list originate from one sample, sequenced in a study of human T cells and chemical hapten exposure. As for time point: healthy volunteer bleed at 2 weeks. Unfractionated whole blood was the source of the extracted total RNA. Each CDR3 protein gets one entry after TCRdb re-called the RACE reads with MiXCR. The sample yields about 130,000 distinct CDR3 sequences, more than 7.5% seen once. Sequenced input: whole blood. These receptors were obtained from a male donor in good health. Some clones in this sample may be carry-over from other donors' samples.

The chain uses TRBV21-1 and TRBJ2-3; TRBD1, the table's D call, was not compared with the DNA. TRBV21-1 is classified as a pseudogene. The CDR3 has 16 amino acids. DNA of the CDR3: TGTGCCAGCAGCAAGGGGGACAGCTATAGCACAGATACGCAGTATTTT. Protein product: CASSKGDSYSTDTQYF.

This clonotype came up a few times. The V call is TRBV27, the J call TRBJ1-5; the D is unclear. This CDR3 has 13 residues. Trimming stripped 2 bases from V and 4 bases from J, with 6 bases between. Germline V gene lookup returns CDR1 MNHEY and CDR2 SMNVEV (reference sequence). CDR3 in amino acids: CASSLGPNQPQHF. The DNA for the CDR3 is TGTGCCAGCAGTTTAGGTCCAAATCAGCCCCAGCATTTT.

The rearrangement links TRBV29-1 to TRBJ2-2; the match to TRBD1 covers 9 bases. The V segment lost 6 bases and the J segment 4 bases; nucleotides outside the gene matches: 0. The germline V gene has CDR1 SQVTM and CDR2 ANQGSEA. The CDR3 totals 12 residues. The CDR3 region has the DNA TGCAGCGTGACAGGGGGCACCGGGGAGCTGTTTTTT. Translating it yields CSVTGGTGELFF.

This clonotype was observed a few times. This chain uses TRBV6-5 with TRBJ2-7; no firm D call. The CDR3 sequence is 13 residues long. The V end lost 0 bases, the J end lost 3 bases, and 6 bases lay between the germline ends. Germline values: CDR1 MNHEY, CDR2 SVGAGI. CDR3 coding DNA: TGTGCCAGCAGTTACTCAGTACTCTACGAGCAGTACTTC. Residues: CASSYSVLYEQYF.

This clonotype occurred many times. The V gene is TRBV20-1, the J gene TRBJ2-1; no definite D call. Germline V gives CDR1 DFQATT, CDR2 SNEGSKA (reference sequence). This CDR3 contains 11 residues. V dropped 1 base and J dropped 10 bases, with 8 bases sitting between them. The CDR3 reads CSARGPREQFF. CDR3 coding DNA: TGCAGTGCTAGAGGGCCCAGGGAGCAGTTCTTC.

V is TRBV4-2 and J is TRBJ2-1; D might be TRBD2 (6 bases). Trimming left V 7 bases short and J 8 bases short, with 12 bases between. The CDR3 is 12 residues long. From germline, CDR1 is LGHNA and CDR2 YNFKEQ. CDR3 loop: CASIRGSHEQFF. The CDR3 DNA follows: TGTGCCAGCATCCGGGGGAGCCATGAGCAGTTCTTC.

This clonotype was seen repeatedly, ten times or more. CDR3 DNA: TGCGCCAGCAGCCCAGGGGAATTCTTCACAGATACGCAGTATTTT. This encodes CASSPGEFFTDTQYF. This chain connects TRBV5-1 to TRBJ2-3, with D maybe TRBD1 (6 bases). Trimming left V 4 bases short and J 2 bases short, with 14 bases between. The CDR3 is 15 residues long. CDR1 and CDR2 (germline): SGHRS, YFSETQ.

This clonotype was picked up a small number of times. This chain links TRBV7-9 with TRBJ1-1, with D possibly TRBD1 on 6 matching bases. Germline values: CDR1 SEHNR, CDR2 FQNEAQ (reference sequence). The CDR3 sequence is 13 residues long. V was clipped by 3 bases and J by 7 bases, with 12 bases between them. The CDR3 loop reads CASSFYRDGEAFF. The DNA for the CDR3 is TGTGCCAGCAGCTTCTACAGGGACGGTGAAGCTTTCTTT.

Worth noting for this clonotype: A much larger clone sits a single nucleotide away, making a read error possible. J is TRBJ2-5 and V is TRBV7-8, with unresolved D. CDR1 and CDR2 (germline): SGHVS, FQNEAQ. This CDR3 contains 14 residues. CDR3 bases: TGTGCCGGCAGCCCCGAGACGGTCAAAGAGACCCAGTACTTC. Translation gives CAGSPETVKETQYF.

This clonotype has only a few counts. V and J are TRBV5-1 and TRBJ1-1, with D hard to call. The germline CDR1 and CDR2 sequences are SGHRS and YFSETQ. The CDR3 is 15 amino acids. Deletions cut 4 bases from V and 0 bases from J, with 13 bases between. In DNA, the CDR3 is TGCGCCAGCAGCCCCCCAGAGCGGATGAACACTGAAGCTTTCTTT. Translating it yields CASSPPERMNTEAFF.